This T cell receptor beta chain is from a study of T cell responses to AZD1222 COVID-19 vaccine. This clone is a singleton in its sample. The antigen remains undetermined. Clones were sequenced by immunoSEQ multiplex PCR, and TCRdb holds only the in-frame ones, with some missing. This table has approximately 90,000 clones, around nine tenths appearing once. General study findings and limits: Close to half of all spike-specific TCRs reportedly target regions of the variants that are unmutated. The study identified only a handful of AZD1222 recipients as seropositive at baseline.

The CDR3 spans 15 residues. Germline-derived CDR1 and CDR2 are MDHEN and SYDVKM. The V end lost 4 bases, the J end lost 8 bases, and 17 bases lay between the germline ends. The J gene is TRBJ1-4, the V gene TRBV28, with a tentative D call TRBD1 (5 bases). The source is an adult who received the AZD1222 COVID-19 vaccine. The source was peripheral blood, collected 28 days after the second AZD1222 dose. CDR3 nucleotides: TGTGCCAGCAGTTCCAGGGTTATAGGTATAGAAAAACTGTTTTTT. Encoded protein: CASSSRVIGIEKLFF.